This passage covers 17 T cell receptor beta chains from one sample sequenced in a study of T cell responses to AZD1222 COVID-19 vaccine. The assay was immunoSEQ multiplex PCR, and TCRdb's table has in-frame clones only and misses some. The table includes some 180,000 clones, about nine tenths detected once. The sequenced sample was peripheral blood, obtained 28 days after the second AZD1222 dose. Source of these receptors: an adult who received the AZD1222 COVID-19 vaccine.

V is TRBV5-1 and J is TRBJ2-7; TRBD1 matches 7 bases. V gave up 4 bases and J gave up 1 base; unmatched junction bases: 5. CDR1 SGHRS and CDR2 YFSETQ come from the germline V gene. The CDR3 is 14 amino acids. The CDR3 DNA reads as TGCGCCAGCAGCCCAGGACAGGTATCCTACGAGCAGTACTTC. As protein: CASSPGQVSYEQYF.

The chain links TRBV5-1 to TRBJ2-3; D remains unclear. Germline lookup yields CDR1 SGHRS and CDR2 YFSETQ. The CDR3 totals 15 residues. The ends were cut back, 2 bases at V and 2 bases at J, with 12 bases in the middle. In DNA form, the CDR3 reads TGCGCCAGCAGCTTCTACAGAACGAACACAGATACGCAGTATTTT. Translated, it gives CASSFYRTNTDTQYF.

V is TRBV7-9 and J is TRBJ1-1, with D possibly matching TRBD1 (6 bases). V was trimmed by 5 bases and J by 3 bases, leaving 28 bases between them. The CDR3 totals 19 residues. From germline, CDR1 is SEHNR and CDR2 FQNEAQ (reference sequence). CDR3 residues: CASSPSPGRDAKGDTEAFF. The CDR3 region has the DNA TGTGCCAGCAGCCCATCCCCCGGCCGGGACGCCAAGGGGGACACTGAAGCTTTCTTT.

The genes are TRBV7-6 and TRBJ1-4; TRBD1 might be the D (6 bases). The CDR3 consists of 16 residues. Germline V CDR1 and CDR2: SGHVS, FNYEAQ. V shed 5 bases and J shed 6 bases, with 19 bases lying between them. The CDR3 DNA reads as TGTGCCAGCAGCCCGAAACACTGGGGGCGGGATGAAAAACTGTTTTTT. It is translated as CASSPKHWGRDEKLFF.

The rearrangement joins TRBV20-1 to TRBJ1-4; 7 nucleotides line up with TRBD1. The CDR3 totals 13 residues. Looked up from germline, CDR1 is DFQATT and CDR2 is SNEGSKA (reference sequence). The V and J ends lost 3 bases and 7 bases, in that order; junction bases with no gene match: 5. CDR3 sequence (DNA): TGCAGTGCTAGTTCGACAGGGATTGAAAAACTGTTTTTT. Translated: CSASSTGIEKLFF.

The CDR3 region has the DNA TGTGCCAGCAGCCAAGAACTAGCGGGAGTTGGGGACGAGCAGTACTTC. It codes for CASSQELAGVGDEQYF. The chain uses TRBV4-2 and TRBJ2-7, with 11 bases matching TRBD2. CDR1 and CDR2 (germline): LGHNA, YNFKEQ. V was pared by 0 bases and J by 5 bases, with 6 bases of the junction left unmatched. There are 16 residues in the CDR3.

The rearrangement links TRBV7-9 to TRBJ1-4; the D gene is possibly TRBD1 (5 bases). The ends were cut back, 3 bases at V and 7 bases at J, with 12 bases in the middle. Per germline, CDR1 SEHNR and CDR2 FQNEAQ (reference sequence). The CDR3 extends over 14 amino acids. CDR3 coding DNA: TGTGCCAGCAGCTTGGGAGGGGTTTCTGAAAAACTGTTTTTT. As protein: CASSLGGVSEKLFF.

The rearrangement links TRBV7-2 to TRBJ2-7, with no clear D. V lost 1 base to trimming and J lost 0 bases, with 16 bases between them. Per germline, CDR1 SGHTA and CDR2 FQGNSA. The CDR3 consists of 17 residues. In DNA form, the CDR3 reads TGTGCCAGCAGCTTAGGTTCCTCCGTTACTTTCTCCTACGAGCAGTACTTC. It specifies CASSLGSSVTFSYEQYF.

V and J are TRBV5-1 and TRBJ2-5; 7 bases match TRBD1. Trimming at V came to 7 bases and at J to 5 bases, leaving 11 bases not matched to a gene. The CDR3 sequence is 14 residues long. Germline-derived CDR1 and CDR2 are SGHRS and YFSETQ. CDR3 DNA sequence: TGCGCCAGCGGTCAGGGGGTTCAGGTGGAGACCCAGTACTTC. Amino acids: CASGQGVQVETQYF.

The V call is TRBV10-3, the J call TRBJ1-4, with 7 bases matching TRBD1. CDR1 is ENHRY, CDR2 SYGVKD, per germline. With 11 bases clipped from V and 0 bases from J, the junction kept 12 bases outside the gene matches. CDR3 length equals 16 residues. CDR3 amino acids: CAARTGTLATNEKLFF. The CDR3 bases are TGTGCCGCGAGGACAGGAACCCTTGCAACTAATGAAAAACTGTTTTTT.

The chain joins TRBV6-6 to TRBJ1-3; tentatively, D is TRBD1 (6 bases). From germline, CDR1 is MNHNY and CDR2 SVGAGI (reference sequence). V was pared by 7 bases and J by 0 bases, with 10 bases between. This CDR3 contains 14 residues. CDR3 sequence (DNA): TGTGCCAGCACCGGACAGAACTCTGGAAACACCATATATTTT. This encodes CASTGQNSGNTIYF.

The chain employs TRBV21-1 and TRBJ2-3; TRBD2 is the table's D call and was not checked against the DNA. TRBV21-1 is described as a pseudogene. The CDR3 length is 16 residues. The CDR3 region has the DNA TGTGCCAGCAGGAGGGAGGGCTATAGTAGCACAGATACGCAGTATTTT. Its translation is CASRREGYSSTDTQYF.

This clone was recorded only once. The chain joins TRBV2 to TRBJ2-7, with D tentatively TRBD1 (5 bases). This CDR3 contains 12 residues. The V gene's germline CDR1 is SNHLY and CDR2 FYNNEI. V lost 7 bases, J lost 1 base, and 8 bases lay in between. In DNA, the CDR3 is TGTGCCAGCAAGGGGCCTTCCTACGAGCAGTACTTC. Its protein is CASKGPSYEQYF.

The chain links TRBV30 to TRBJ1-5; a possible D gene is TRBD1 (6 bases). The germline gives CDR1 GTSNPN, CDR2 SVGIG (reference sequence). CDR3 length equals 15 residues. The V end lost 1 base, the J end lost 11 bases, and 21 bases lay between the germline ends. CDR3 sequence (DNA): TGTGCCTGGAGTGCGAGACAGGCCCGGACTCGGGCCCAGCATTTT. Protein: CAWSARQARTRAQHF.

The chain has TRBV25-1 and TRBJ2-7; 7 nucleotides line up with TRBD2. The CDR3 sequence is 14 residues long. Germline CDR1 is MGHDK and CDR2 is SYGVNS. V lost 5 bases, J lost 2 bases, and 6 bases stayed unmatched. CDR3 DNA sequence: TGTGCCAGCAGTAATCTAGCGGCAACCTACGAGCAGTACTTC. Residues: CASSNLAATYEQYF.

The chain uses TRBV19 and TRBJ1-2, with TRBD1 matching 7 bases. The CDR3 extends over 13 amino acids. Per the germline V gene, CDR1 is LNHDA and CDR2 is SQIVND (reference sequence). Germline trimming cut 8 bases from V and 3 bases from J; bases unmatched to any gene: 6. This chain's CDR3 is CASHSGGDYGYTF. The CDR3 bases are TGTGCCAGTCACTCAGGGGGTGACTATGGCTACACCTTC.

CDR3 residues: CASSYSGGPNYGYTF. The CDR3 region has the DNA TGTGCCAGCAGTTACTCGGGTGGGCCTAACTATGGCTACACCTTC. The chain carries TRBV6-5 and TRBJ1-2, with D hard to call. Per germline, CDR1 MNHEY and CDR2 SVGAGI. The CDR3 consists of 15 residues. Trimming stripped 0 bases from V and 0 bases from J, with 8 bases between.